This paragraph covers one TCR beta chain sequence. These data are taken from a study of blood T cell repertoires in COVID-19. Per germline, CDR1 SNHLY and CDR2 FYNNEI. With 5 bases clipped from V and 4 bases from J, the junction kept 4 bases outside the gene matches. The CDR3 runs to 16 residues. The assay was immunoSEQ multiplex PCR, and TCRdb's table has in-frame clones only and misses some. The table has fewer than 150,000 clones, 86% seen once. This TCR was recovered from a man between 65 and 79 years old who had recovered from COVID-19. Sequenced sample: peripheral blood. The gene calls are TRBV2 and TRBJ2-1, with 14 bases aligning to TRBD2. Here the CDR3 reads CASSPTSGGAYNEQFF. The CDR3 DNA is TGTGCCAGCAGTCCGACTAGCGGGGGGGCTTACAATGAGCAGTTCTTC.